The next 10 T cell receptor beta chains were all read from a single sample in a study of T cells in Graves' hyperthyroidism and ophthalmopathy. RNA transcripts provided the source from which TCR beta CDR3 regions were amplified. The TCR CDR3 first-round RT-PCR relied on the HTBI primer set. A single record per CDR3 protein comes from TCRdb applying MiXCR to the multiplex PCR reads. The profile covers some 570,000 distinct CDR3 sequences, with 12% to 15% appearing a single time and about 7% taken by the ten largest. The specimen sequenced was blood. The source is a woman under 30 with Graves' ophthalmopathy.

This clonotype was counted many times. This chain joins TRBV7-9 and TRBJ1-2; D remains ambiguous. In germline, CDR1 is SEHNR, CDR2 FQNEAQ (reference sequence). Between the trimmed V and J ends, which lost 3 bases and 4 bases, there was a span of 12 bases. CDR3 length equals 14 residues. CDR3 sequence (DNA): TGTGCCAGCAGCTTTGTAGGAGGGATCTATGGCTACACCTTC. Its translation is CASSFVGGIYGYTF.

This clonotype was seen at least ten times. The genes are TRBV28 and TRBJ1-2; D gene unclear. The CDR3 consists of 13 residues. The germline gives CDR1 MDHEN, CDR2 SYDVKM. Trimming took off 5 bases at V and 6 bases at J, with 13 bases between the two ends. CDR3: CASSVRAKDGYTF. DNA of the CDR3: TGTGCCAGCAGTGTCCGGGCCAAGGATGGCTACACCTTC.

A word on this clonotype: A read error may be the cause here, since a much bigger clone is one base away. The chain recombines TRBV7-4 with TRBJ1-2, with no clear D. V dropped 5 bases and J dropped 3 bases, with 19 bases sitting between them. Looked up from germline, CDR1 is SGHVT and CDR2 is SQSDAQ. This CDR3 is built from 16 residues. CDR3 nucleotide sequence: TGTGCCAGCAGCCTGGATTCCGGACCTAAGTACTATGGCTACACCTTC. It is translated as CASSLDSGPKYYGYTF.

This clonotype was seen a handful of times. This sequence joins TRBV11-3 and TRBJ2-1; D may be TRBD1 or TRBD2 (5 bases each). The CDR3 totals 14 residues. Trimming removed 5 bases at V and 9 bases at J, with 17 bases between. Germline CDR1 is SGHNT and CDR2 is YENEEA. The CDR3: CASSVERLGGEQFF. Written as DNA, the CDR3 is TGTGCCAGCAGCGTTGAAAGACTTGGGGGTGAGCAGTTCTTC. Together with reference TRBV11-3 and TRBJ2-1, the CDR3 gives the full variable domain: EAGVVQSPRYKIIEKKQPVAFWCNPISGHNTLYWYLQNLGQGPELLIRYENEEAVDDSQLPKDRFSAERLKGVDSTLKIQPAELGDSAVYLCASSVERLGGEQFFGPGTRLTVL.

This clonotype was detected many times. This sequence joins TRBV20-1 and TRBJ1-4; D is ambiguous. The germline V gene encodes CDR1 DFQATT and CDR2 SNEGSKA (reference sequence). V was cut by 6 bases and J by 4 bases, with 18 bases left in between. The CDR3 loop spans 15 amino acids. Here the CDR3 DNA reads TGCAGTGCAGAGGGCAGGCGTTACCTTAATGAAAAACTGTTTTTT. Its translation is CSAEGRRYLNEKLFF.

This clonotype appeared many times. This chain links TRBV27 with TRBJ2-7, with 8 bases aligning to TRBD1. The CDR3 spans 15 residues. Germline assignment: CDR1 MNHEY and CDR2 SMNVEV (reference sequence). V lost 2 bases, J lost 1 base, and 4 bases stayed unmatched. This CDR3 is CASSLIGTGSYEQYF. The CDR3 DNA is TGTGCCAGCAGTTTAATTGGGACAGGTTCCTACGAGCAGTACTTC.

This chain connects TRBV19 to TRBJ1-1; maybe TRBD1 (5 bases). This CDR3 is built from 16 residues. Germline V gene data show CDR1 as LNHDA and CDR2 as SQIVND (reference sequence). Trimming stripped 5 bases from V and 3 bases from J, with 19 bases between. This chain's CDR3 is CASSLWRAGGHTEAFF. DNA of the CDR3: TGTGCCAGTAGTCTCTGGCGGGCGGGGGGACACACTGAAGCTTTCTTT.

V is TRBV7-9 and J is TRBJ2-7; possible D gene TRBD2, 6 bases. The V and J ends lost 5 bases and 0 bases respectively, with 17 bases between them. This CDR3 spans 16 amino acids. Germline V gives CDR1 SEHNR, CDR2 FQNEAQ (reference sequence). This chain's CDR3 is CASSPSTTRDSYEQYF. CDR3 bases: TGTGCCAGCAGCCCATCAACCACGCGGGACTCCTACGAGCAGTACTTC.

This clonotype was counted many times. CDR3 nucleotides: TGTGCCATCAGTGAGGCCCGACTAGCGGGAGGGAAAGATACGCAGTATTTT. Translated, it gives CAISEARLAGGKDTQYF. The chain uses TRBV10-3 and TRBJ2-3; 14 bases are a match to TRBD2. The germline V gene has CDR1 ENHRY and CDR2 SYGVKD. The CDR3 sequence is 17 residues long. Germline trimming cut 2 bases from V and 5 bases from J; bases unmatched to any gene: 6.

The chain recombines TRBV2 with TRBJ2-7; D possibly matches TRBD1 or TRBD2 (6 bases each). CDR3 length equals 16 residues. CDR1 and CDR2 (germline): SNHLY, FYNNEI. V was pared by 5 bases and J by 2 bases, with 19 bases between. The CDR3 spells CASSFSPRGLPYEQYF. CDR3 coding DNA: TGTGCCAGCAGTTTTTCCCCACGGGGGCTACCCTACGAGCAGTACTTC.